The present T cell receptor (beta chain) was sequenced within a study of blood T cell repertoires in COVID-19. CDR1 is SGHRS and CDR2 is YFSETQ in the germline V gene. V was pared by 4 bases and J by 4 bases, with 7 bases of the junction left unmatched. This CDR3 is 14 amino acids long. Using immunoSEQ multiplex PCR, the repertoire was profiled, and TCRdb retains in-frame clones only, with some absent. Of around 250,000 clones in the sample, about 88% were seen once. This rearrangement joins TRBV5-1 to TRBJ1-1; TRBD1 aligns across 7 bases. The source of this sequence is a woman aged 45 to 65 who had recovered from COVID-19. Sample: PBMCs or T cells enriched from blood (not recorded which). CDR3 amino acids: CASSPVRDSTEAFF. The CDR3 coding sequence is TGCGCCAGCAGCCCCGTCCGGGACAGCACTGAAGCTTTCTTT.